This T cell receptor beta chain was found in a study of T cell responses to AZD1222 COVID-19 vaccine. Assay: immunoSEQ multiplex PCR; the TCRdb copy retains only in-frame clones and omits some. The sample shows 140,000 to 150,000 clones, about 93% of them seen only once. Concerning this clone itself: As yet, its antigen is unknown.

Germline values: CDR1 SNHLY, CDR2 FYNNEI. The CDR3 contains 15 residues. V was trimmed by 5 bases and J by 3 bases, leaving 14 bases between them. Study observations and caveats: Recipients of two AZD1222 doses showed rising Spike-specific TCR breadth and depth.

The genes are TRBV2 and TRBJ1-5; D ambiguous. This TCR was sampled from an adult in good health. The source was peripheral blood, collected on day 0 of AZD1222 vaccination. This chain's CDR3 is CASSTRQVYNQPQHF. In DNA, the CDR3 is TGTGCCAGCAGTACCCGGCAGGTATACAATCAGCCCCAGCATTTT.